This T cell receptor (beta chain) is from a study of T cell responses to AZD1222 COVID-19 vaccine. Study results and caveats: Seropositivity was recorded at baseline in only a handful of AZD1222 recipients.

Comment on this clone: What it binds is unknown.

In germline, CDR1 is MNHEY, CDR2 SVGAGI. Unmatched junction bases numbered 4, after V lost 6 bases and J lost 6 bases. The CDR3 has 13 amino acids. Profiling relied on immunoSEQ multiplex PCR, and the TCRdb table lists in-frame clones only, not all of them. The table lists about 120,000 clones, about 92% of them singletons. Sequences were derived from peripheral blood, sampled on day 0 of AZD1222 vaccination. The V gene is TRBV6-5, the J gene TRBJ1-4; 7 bases align to TRBD1. This clonotype was sampled from an adult in good health. The CDR3 bases are TGTGCCAGCAGCTGGGACAGAGATGAAAAACTGTTTTTT. This translates into CASSWDRDEKLFF.